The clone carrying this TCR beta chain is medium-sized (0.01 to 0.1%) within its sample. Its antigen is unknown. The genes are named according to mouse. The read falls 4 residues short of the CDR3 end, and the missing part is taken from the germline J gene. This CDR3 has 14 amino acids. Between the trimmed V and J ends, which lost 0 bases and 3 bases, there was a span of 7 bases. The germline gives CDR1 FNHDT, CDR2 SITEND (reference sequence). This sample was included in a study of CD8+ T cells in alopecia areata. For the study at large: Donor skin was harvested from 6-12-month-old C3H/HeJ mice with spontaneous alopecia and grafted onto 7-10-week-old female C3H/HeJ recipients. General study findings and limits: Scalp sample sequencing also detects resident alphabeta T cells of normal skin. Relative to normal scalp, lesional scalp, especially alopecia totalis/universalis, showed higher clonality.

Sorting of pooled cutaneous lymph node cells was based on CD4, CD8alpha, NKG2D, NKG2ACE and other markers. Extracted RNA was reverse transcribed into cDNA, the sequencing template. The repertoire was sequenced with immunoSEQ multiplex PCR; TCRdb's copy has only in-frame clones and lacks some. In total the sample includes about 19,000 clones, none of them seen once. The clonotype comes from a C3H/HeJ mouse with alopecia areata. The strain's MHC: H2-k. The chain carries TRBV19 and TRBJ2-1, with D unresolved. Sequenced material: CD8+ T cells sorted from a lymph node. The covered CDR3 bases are TGTGCCAGCAGTATAGTTGGGTTCTATGCT. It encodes CASSIVGFYA. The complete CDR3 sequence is CASSIVGFYAEQFF.